A single TCR beta chain is shown here with its context. Original data processing: For nucleated cells, counts were estimated from reference gene primer amplification. Sequencing used immunoSEQ multiplex PCR; TCRdb keeps in-frame clones, though not all of them. Clone size and the V and J calls come from that table; the DNA yielded D and trimming. The sample has around 23,000 clones, under 85% seen once. These data belong to a study of blood T cell repertoires in COVID-19. This CDR3 contains 16 residues. Germline CDR1 reads ENHRY; CDR2 reads SYGVKD. V was shortened by 4 bases and J by 5 bases, with 21 bases between the two germline ends. Enrolment of Seattle patients took place during active infection, and they were followed longitudinally.

The sequenced sample was peripheral blood. The TCR comes from a man aged 45 to 65 with COVID-19, enrolled during active disease. The rearrangement joins TRBV10-3 to TRBJ2-7, with TRBD2 as a possible D gene (6 bases). This CDR3 is CAISGLSGVGKDEQYF. Here the CDR3 DNA reads TGTGCCATCAGTGGACTCTCGGGGGTGGGGAAAGACGAGCAGTACTTC.